This T cell receptor (beta chain) stems from a study of T cell clonotyping in hematopoietic cell transplantation (dated by TCRdb to the early 2020s). Some background on the complete study: A total of some 140 blood samples were gathered in the study from 35 to 45 consecutive transplant recipients along with their related donors. Recruitment of patients was conducted between 2015 and 2017, and follow-up was continued until late 2020 or death. Study-level results and caveats: The sample size was limited, and because cells were not sorted, the contributions of CD4 and CD8 repertoires could not be separated. Overlap with donor repertoires was found for only a small fraction of recipient repertoires, with over 95% found to appear de novo at the given depth. Recipient TCR diversity fell after transplant, with pathologically expanded clonotypes rising progressively from day 30 to day 180. Donor and pretransplant recipient Inverse Simpson Index values predicted broader posttransplant TCR repertoire diversity.

The CDR3, from cysteine to phenylalanine, totals 14 residues. The CDR3 DNA has 42 bases and is translated from base 1. The germline V gene specifies SQVTM as CDR1 and ANQGSEA as CDR2. V lost 6 bases and J lost 2 bases; the stretch between them is 14 bases long. This specimen's time point label, interpreted: 180 days after allo-HCT. Recipient blood was collected about 28 days before transplant and at days 30, 100 and 180 after transplant. Using Nuclei Lysis Solution, genomic DNA was extracted from unfractionated peripheral blood mononuclear cells that were either fresh or cryopreserved. Comments on this clone: The antigen it recognizes is unknown. No much larger clone is present one base from it, and per-base qualities are unavailable.

The immunoSEQ assay, a bias-controlled multiplex PCR using V- and J-specific primers, was used to amplify TCR beta CDR3 regions from genomic DNA. A proprietary barcode and Illumina adapter sequences were added to the CDR3 amplicons in a second PCR step. An Illumina MiSeq instrument was used to sequence the CDR3 libraries. The original methods were these. Export and quality control were done with immunoSEQ Analyzer 3.0, while downstream analyses used R Bioconductor and Immunarch. Only productive rearrangements within the normalized downsampled data set were used in the calculation of repertoire metrics. Pathologically expanded clonotypes were defined as those larger than 5 templates in the normalized cohort. The Inverse Simpson Index was used to measure repertoire diversity. CMV-specificity analyses were carried out on the non-normalized data set to capture all clonotypes. Sourced from immuneACCESS, this table was stored by TCRdb with only in-frame sequences that have V and J called. A share of the clones is absent; for the studies checked, an unresolved V gene accounts for under half, and the remainder has no known explanation. Clonal size and the V and J genes are those of that table, whereas D and trimming came from the DNA. Counted in this sample were over 8,000 clones; 81% of them appeared once. The top ten clonotypes cover 4% to 5% of the sample.

The receptor's source is a female patient aged 45 to 65 who had an allogeneic stem cell transplant from an unrelated donor, so the T cells may come from the graft donor. Some clones in this sample may be carry-over from other donors' samples. Recombination joined TRBV29-1 with TRBJ1-3, and perhaps TRBD1 as D gene, on 6 matching bases. The starting material was peripheral blood mononuclear cells, obtained 180 days after allogeneic stem cell transplant. CDR3 protein: CSVATGPPGNTIYF. The DNA is as follows: TGCAGCGTAGCGACAGGTCCTCCTGGAAACACCATATATTTT. Reference TRBV29-1 and TRBJ1-3 proteins supply the regions before and after the CDR3; the full variable domain is: SAVISQKPSRDICQRGTSLTIQCQVDSQVTMMFWYRQQPGQSLTLIATANQGSEATYESGFVIDKFPISRPNLTFSTLTVSNMSPEDSSIYLCSVATGPPGNTIYFGEGSWLTVV.